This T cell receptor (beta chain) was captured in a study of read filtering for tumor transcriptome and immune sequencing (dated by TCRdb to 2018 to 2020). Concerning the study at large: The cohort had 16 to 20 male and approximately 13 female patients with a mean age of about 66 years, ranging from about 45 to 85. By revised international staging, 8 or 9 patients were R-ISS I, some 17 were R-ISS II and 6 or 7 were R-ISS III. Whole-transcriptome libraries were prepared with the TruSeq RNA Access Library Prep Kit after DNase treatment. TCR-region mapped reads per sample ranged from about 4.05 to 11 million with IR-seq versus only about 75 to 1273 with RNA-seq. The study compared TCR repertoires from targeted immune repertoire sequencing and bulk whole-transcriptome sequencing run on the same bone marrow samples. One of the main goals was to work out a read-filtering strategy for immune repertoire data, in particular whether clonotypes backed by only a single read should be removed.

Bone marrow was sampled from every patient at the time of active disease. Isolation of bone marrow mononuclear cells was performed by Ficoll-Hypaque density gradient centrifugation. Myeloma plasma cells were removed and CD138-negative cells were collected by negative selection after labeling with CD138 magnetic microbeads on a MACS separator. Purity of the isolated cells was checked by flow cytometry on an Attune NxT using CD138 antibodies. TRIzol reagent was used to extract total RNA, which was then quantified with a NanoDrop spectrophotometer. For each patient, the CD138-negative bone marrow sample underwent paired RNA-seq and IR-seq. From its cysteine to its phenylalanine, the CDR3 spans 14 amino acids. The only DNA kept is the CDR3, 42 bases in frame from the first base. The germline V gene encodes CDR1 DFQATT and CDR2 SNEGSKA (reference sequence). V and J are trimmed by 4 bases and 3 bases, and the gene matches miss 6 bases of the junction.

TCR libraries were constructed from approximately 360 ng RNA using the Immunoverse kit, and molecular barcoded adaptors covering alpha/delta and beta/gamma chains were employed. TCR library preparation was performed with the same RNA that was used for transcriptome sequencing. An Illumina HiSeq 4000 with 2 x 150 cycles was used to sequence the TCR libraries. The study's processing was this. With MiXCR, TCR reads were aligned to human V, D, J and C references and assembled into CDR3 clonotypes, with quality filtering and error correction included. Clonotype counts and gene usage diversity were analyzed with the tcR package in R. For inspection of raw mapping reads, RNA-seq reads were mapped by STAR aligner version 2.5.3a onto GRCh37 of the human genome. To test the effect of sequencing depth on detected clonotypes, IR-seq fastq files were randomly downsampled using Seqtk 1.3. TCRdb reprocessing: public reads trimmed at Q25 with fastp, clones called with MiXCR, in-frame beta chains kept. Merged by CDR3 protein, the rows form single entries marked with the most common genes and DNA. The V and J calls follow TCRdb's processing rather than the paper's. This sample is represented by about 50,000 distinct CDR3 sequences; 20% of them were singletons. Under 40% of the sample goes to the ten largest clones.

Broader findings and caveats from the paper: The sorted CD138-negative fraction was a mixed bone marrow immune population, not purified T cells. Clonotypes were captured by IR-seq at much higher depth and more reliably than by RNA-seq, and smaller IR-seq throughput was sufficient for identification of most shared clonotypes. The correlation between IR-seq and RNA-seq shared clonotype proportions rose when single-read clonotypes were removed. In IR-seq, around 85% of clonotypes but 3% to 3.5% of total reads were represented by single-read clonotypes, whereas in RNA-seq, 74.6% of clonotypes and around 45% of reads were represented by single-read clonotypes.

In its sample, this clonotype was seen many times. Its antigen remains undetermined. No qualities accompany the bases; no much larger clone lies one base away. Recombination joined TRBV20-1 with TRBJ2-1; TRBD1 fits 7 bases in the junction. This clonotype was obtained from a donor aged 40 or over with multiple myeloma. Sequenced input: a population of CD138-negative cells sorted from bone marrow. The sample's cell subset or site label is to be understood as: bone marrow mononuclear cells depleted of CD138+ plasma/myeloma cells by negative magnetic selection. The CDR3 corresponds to CSAKGQTHYNEQFF. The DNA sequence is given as TGCAGTGCTAAGGGACAGACGCACTACAATGAGCAGTTCTTC.